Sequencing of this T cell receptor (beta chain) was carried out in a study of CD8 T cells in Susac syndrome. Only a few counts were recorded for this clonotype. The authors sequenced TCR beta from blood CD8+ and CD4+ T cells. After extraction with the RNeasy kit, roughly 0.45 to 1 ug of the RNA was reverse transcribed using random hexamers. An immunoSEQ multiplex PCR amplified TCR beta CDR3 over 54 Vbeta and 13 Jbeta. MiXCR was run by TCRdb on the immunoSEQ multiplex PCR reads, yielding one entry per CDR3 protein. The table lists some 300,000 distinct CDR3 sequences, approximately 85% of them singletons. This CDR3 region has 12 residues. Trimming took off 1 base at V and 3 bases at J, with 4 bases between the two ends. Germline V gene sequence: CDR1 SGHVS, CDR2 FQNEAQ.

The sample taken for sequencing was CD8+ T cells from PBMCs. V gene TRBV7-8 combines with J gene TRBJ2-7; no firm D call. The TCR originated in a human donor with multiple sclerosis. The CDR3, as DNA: TGTGCCAGCAGCTTAGAGGTCTACGAGCAGTACTTC. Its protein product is CASSLEVYEQYF.